The 17 T cell receptor beta chains below come from one sample, sequenced in a study of blood T cell repertoires in COVID-19. Assay: immunoSEQ multiplex PCR; the TCRdb copy retains only in-frame clones and omits some. This sample yields 650,000 to 800,000 clones, of which around 89% are seen a single time; around 0.3% belongs to the top ten. Sequencing was carried out using peripheral blood. These receptor sequences come from a woman between 18 and 30 years old with acute or convalescent COVID-19.

The rearrangement joins TRBV7-2 to TRBJ1-5; D remains ambiguous. The CDR3 covers 16 residues. V lost 4 bases and J lost 3, with 16 bases in between. Germline values: CDR1 SGHTA, CDR2 FQGNSA. The CDR3 spells CASSSPPGDVNQPQHF. The CDR3 DNA reads TGTGCCAGCAGCTCCCCTCCCGGTGATGTCAATCAGCCCCAGCATTTT.

The J gene is TRBJ1-1, the V gene TRBV7-9, with 10 bases matching TRBD1. The ends lost 5 bases at V and 6 bases at J; junction bases unmatched: 6. CDR1 is SEHNR, CDR2 FQNEAQ, per germline (reference sequence). The CDR3 has 14 residues. CDR3 sequence: CASSHGQGGSEAFF. DNA for the CDR3: TGTGCCAGCAGCCACGGACAGGGGGGGTCTGAAGCTTTCTTT.

This clone occurred a few times. The rearrangement joins TRBV5-8 to TRBJ1-1, with D maybe TRBD1 (6 bases). The CDR3 sequence is 14 residues long. Trimming left V 2 bases short and J 1 base short, with 9 bases between. Germline values: CDR1 SGHTS, CDR2 YDEGEE. CDR3 sequence reads: CASSLRGGNTEAFF. CDR3 nucleotide sequence: TGTGCCAGCAGCTTAAGAGGGGGGAACACTGAAGCTTTCTTT.

The chain recombines TRBV27 with TRBJ2-3, with 14 nucleotides matching TRBD2. From germline, CDR1 is MNHEY and CDR2 SMNVEV (reference sequence). Germline trimming cut 5 bases from V and 0 bases from J; bases unmatched to any gene: 7. The CDR3 is 18 amino acids. This CDR3 is CASSRRLAGGASTDTQYF. DNA for the CDR3: TGTGCCAGCAGTAGGAGACTAGCGGGGGGGGCTAGCACAGATACGCAGTATTTT.

The gene calls are TRBV6-2 or TRBV6-3 and TRBJ1-5, with a weak D call TRBD1 (6 bases). The CDR3 consists of 15 residues. CDR1 and CDR2 (germline): MNHEY, SVGEGT. V lost 1 base and J 2 bases, leaving 9 bases between the germline ends. The CDR3 DNA sequence: TGTGCCAGCAGTTACTACAGGGCCCGCAATCAGCCCCAGCATTTT. Protein: CASSYYRARNQPQHF.

The chain joins TRBV11-2 to TRBJ1-1; D is undetermined. In germline, CDR1 is SGHAT, CDR2 FQNNGV. The CDR3 sequence is 14 residues long. V dropped 2 bases and J dropped 4 bases, with 11 bases sitting between them. The CDR3 DNA reads as TGTGCCAGCAGCTTAAATAGAGGGTTCACTGAAGCTTTCTTT. This sequence encodes CASSLNRGFTEAFF.

The chain has TRBV3-1 (or the pseudogene TRBV3-2) and TRBJ2-7, with D perhaps TRBD1 (7 bases). CDR3 length: 17 residues. The V and J ends lost 6 bases and 0 bases respectively, with 21 bases between them. CDR1 is LGHDT, CDR2 YNNKEL, per germline (reference sequence). In nucleotides, the CDR3 is TGTGCCAGCAGTCACCAGGGGGGAACAGGCGTCTCCTACGAGCAGTACTTC. Amino acid sequence: CASSHQGGTGVSYEQYF.

This clone was observed a single time. The chain joins TRBV7-8 to TRBJ1-2; D gene uncertain. V was pared by 5 bases and J by 1 base, with 17 bases between. Germline CDR1 is SGHVS and CDR2 is FQNEAQ. The CDR3 covers 16 residues. Here the CDR3 reads CASSPSLGNLNYGYTF. The DNA for the CDR3 is TGTGCCAGCAGCCCCTCCCTCGGGAACCTTAACTATGGCTACACCTTC.

The sample holds one count of this clone. The sample contains more than one DNA sequence encoding this CDR3. This rearrangement joins TRBV12-3 or TRBV12-4 to TRBJ2-1, with 7 positions matching TRBD2. Losses at the gene ends were 3 bases for V and 4 bases for J; bases not matched to a gene: 0. The CDR3 covers 13 residues. CDR3: CASSFGGYNEQFF. The CDR3 coding sequence is TGTGCCAGCAGTTTCGGGGGGTACAATGAGCAGTTCTTC.

V usage is TRBV19 and J usage is TRBJ1-4, with D hard to call. From germline, CDR1 is LNHDA and CDR2 SQIVND (reference sequence). The CDR3 is made up of 15 amino acids. The V and J ends lost 2 bases and 5 bases respectively, with 12 bases between them. The CDR3 sequence is CASSISGSENEKLFF. CDR3 DNA sequence: TGTGCCAGTAGTATAAGTGGGAGTGAGAATGAAAAACTGTTTTTT. The whole variable domain, filled in from reference TRBV19 and TRBJ1-4, reads DGGITQSPKYLFRKEGQNVTLSCEQNLNHDAMYWYRQDPGQGLRLIYYSQIVNDFQKGDIAEGYSVSREKKESFPLTVTSAQKNPTAFYLCASSISGSENEKLFFGSGTQLSVL.

The chain employs TRBV30 and TRBJ2-7, with D uncertain. CDR1 and CDR2 (germline): GTSNPN, SVGIG (reference sequence). Trimming cost V 0 bases and J 5 bases, with 11 bases left between them. The CDR3 runs 13 residues. CDR3 sequence (DNA): TGTGCCTGGAGTGTAGTAGCCCCGAACGAGCAGTACTTC. As protein: CAWSVVAPNEQYF.

The chain is built from TRBV20-1 and TRBJ2-1, with D unresolved. Trimming took 3 bases from V and 9 from J, leaving 9 bases between them. In germline, CDR1 is DFQATT, CDR2 SNEGSKA (reference sequence). The CDR3 extends over 11 amino acids. The CDR3 loop reads CSASGGVEQFF. In DNA form, the CDR3 reads TGCAGTGCTAGCGGCGGAGTTGAGCAGTTCTTC.

The chain links TRBV5-5 to TRBJ2-7; no firm D call. CDR3 length: 13 residues. Per the germline V gene, CDR1 is SGHKS and CDR2 is YYEKEE (reference sequence). Trimming removed 4 bases from V and 0 bases from J, with 8 bases in between. CDR3 coding DNA: TGTGCCAGCAGCATGGACGGCTCCTACGAGCAGTACTTC. Protein: CASSMDGSYEQYF.

The chain combines TRBV5-1 with TRBJ1-1, with 9 bases that match TRBD1. The V and J ends lost 4 bases and 3 bases, in that order; junction bases with no gene match: 4. The germline V gene has CDR1 SGHRS and CDR2 YFSETQ. The CDR3 totals 14 residues. CDR3 nucleotide sequence: TGCGCCAGCAGCGTAGGGACAGGGCACACTGAAGCTTTCTTT. Its protein product is CASSVGTGHTEAFF. Filled out from reference TRBV5-1 and TRBJ1-1, the complete variable domain reads KAGVTQTPRYLIKTRGQQVTLSCSPISGHRSVSWYQQTPGQGLQFLFEYFSETQRNKGNFPGRFSGRQFSNSRSEMNVSTLELGDSALYLCASSVGTGHTEAFFGQGTRLTVV.

The chain is built from TRBV5-8 and TRBJ1-1, with TRBD1 matching 7 bases. V lost 0 bases to trimming and J lost 4 bases; unmatched junction nucleotides: 3. The CDR3 length is 14 residues. The germline V gene encodes CDR1 SGHTS and CDR2 YDEGEE. In nucleotides, the CDR3 is TGTGCCAGCAGCTTGGGGGCAGGGGGCACTGAAGCTTTCTTT. Translation: CASSLGAGGTEAFF.

The genes are TRBV14 and TRBJ1-1, with D tentatively TRBD1 (6 bases). The CDR3 loop spans 15 amino acids. V dropped 1 base and J dropped 1 base, with 10 bases sitting between them. The germline V gene encodes CDR1 SGHDN and CDR2 FVKESK. CDR3: CASSQVGAQNTEAFF. DNA of the CDR3: TGTGCCAGCAGCCAAGTGGGGGCCCAGAACACTGAAGCTTTCTTT.

The chain carries TRBV5-1 and TRBJ1-4; D gene uncertain. Looked up from germline, CDR1 is SGHRS and CDR2 is YFSETQ. V lost 1 base and J lost 2, with 9 bases in between. This CDR3 is 15 amino acids long. This chain's CDR3 is CASSLMATTNEKLFF. CDR3 DNA: TGCGCCAGCAGCTTGATGGCAACCACTAATGAAAAACTGTTTTTT. Full variable domain (rest looked up from reference TRBV5-1 and TRBJ1-4): KAGVTQTPRYLIKTRGQQVTLSCSPISGHRSVSWYQQTPGQGLQFLFEYFSETQRNKGNFPGRFSGRQFSNSRSEMNVSTLELGDSALYLCASSLMATTNEKLFFGSGTQLSVL.